What follows are 3 T cell receptor beta chains derived from one specimen sequenced in a study of cytomegalovirus exposure and HLA in healthy donors. The study ran its PCR with 60 Vbeta and 13 Jbeta primers. TCRdb's copy holds only in-frame clones and misses some; the assay was immunoSEQ multiplex PCR. The data hold about 210,000 clones, with over 80% observed a single time. The sample taken for sequencing was PBMCs. Receptors originate from a man between 35 and 55 years old in good health and CMV-seropositive.

The chain uses TRBV2 and TRBJ1-2, with 7 bases fitting TRBD1. The CDR3 sequence is 13 residues long. Trimming cost V 3 bases and J 8 bases; bases outside gene matches: 6. Germline CDR1 and CDR2: SNHLY and FYNNEI. CDR3 DNA sequence: TGTGCCAGCAGTGACAGGGGGATTGGGGGCTACACCTTC. Translation gives CASSDRGIGGYTF.

V usage is TRBV7-9 and J usage is TRBJ2-7, with a possible D match to TRBD2 (7 bases). The germline V and J ends were trimmed by 7 bases and 2 bases, with 12 bases remaining between them. Germline V gives CDR1 SEHNR, CDR2 FQNEAQ (reference sequence). The CDR3 extends over 13 amino acids. Here the CDR3 reads CASTRGGPYEQYF. For the CDR3, the DNA is TGTGCCAGCACTAGGGGGGGGCCCTACGAGCAGTACTTC. The entire variable domain, with the rest obtained from reference TRBV7-9 and TRBJ2-7, is as follows: DTGVSQNPRHKITKRGQNVTFRCDPISEHNRLYWYRQTLGQGPEFLTYFQNEAQLEKSRLLSDRFSAERPKGSFSTLEIQRTEQGDSAMYLCASTRGGPYEQYFGPGTRLTVT.

The chain uses TRBV28 and TRBJ2-3; 7 bases are a match to TRBD2. CDR1 is MDHEN, CDR2 SYDVKM, per germline. The CDR3 runs 17 residues. Germline trimming cut 6 bases from V and 4 bases from J; bases unmatched to any gene: 16. The CDR3 bases are TGTGCCAGCAGCCCCCTCGGGCGGGGGAATACTCCAGATACGCAGTATTTT. Translating gives CASSPLGRGNTPDTQYF.